What follows are 13 T cell receptor beta chains derived from one specimen sequenced in a study of T cells in Graves' hyperthyroidism and ophthalmopathy. RNA transcripts provided the source from which TCR beta CDR3 regions were amplified. The HTBI set primed first-round TCR CDR3 RT-PCR. TCRdb independently ran MiXCR on the multiplex PCR reads; one entry per CDR3 protein. In the table there are about 500,000 distinct CDR3 sequences, about 16% of which are singletons. Sequencing was carried out using blood. These receptors originate from a woman aged 30 to 39 with Graves' ophthalmopathy.

This clonotype was picked up a small number of times. J is TRBJ2-5 and V is TRBV6-2 or TRBV6-3; the D is unclear. The ends were cut back, 2 bases at V and 7 bases at J, with 11 bases in the middle. The CDR3 is 13 amino acids. The germline V gene has CDR1 MNHEY and CDR2 SVGEGT. CDR3 DNA: TGTGCCAGCAGTTACGAGCTGCCAGGGACCCAGTACTTC. Protein sequence: CASSYELPGTQYF.

This clonotype was detected ten times or more. This sequence joins TRBV7-9 and TRBJ2-5; D is unclear. CDR1 is SEHNR, CDR2 FQNEAQ, per germline (reference sequence). V lost 7 bases and J lost 1, with 7 bases in between. The CDR3 spans 12 residues. CDR3 protein: CASNPGQETQYF. DNA of the CDR3: TGTGCCAGCAACCCCGGCCAAGAGACCCAGTACTTC.

The rearrangement joins TRBV4-1 to TRBJ2-3; no firm D call. Germline values: CDR1 MGHRA, CDR2 YSYEKL. V gave up 0 bases and J gave up 6 bases, with 13 bases separating them. This CDR3 is built from 15 residues. CDR3 sequence reads: CASSQDIWKEDTQYF. As DNA, the CDR3 is TGCGCCAGCAGCCAAGACATTTGGAAAGAGGATACGCAGTATTTT.

This rearrangement joins TRBV29-1 to TRBJ2-4; no clear D. Trimming left V 3 bases short and J 0 bases short, with 9 bases between. This CDR3 region has 14 residues. The germline V gene encodes CDR1 SQVTM and CDR2 ANQGSEA. CDR3 residues: CSVDDTLAKNIQYF. CDR3 bases: TGCAGCGTTGATGACACCTTAGCCAAAAACATTCAGTACTTC.

The gene calls are TRBV2 and TRBJ2-3; the D gene is possibly TRBD2 (6 bases). V was pared by 1 base and J by 0 bases, with 14 bases between. This CDR3 is 17 amino acids long. Germline V lookup: CDR1 SNHLY, CDR2 FYNNEI. Here the CDR3 reads CASSEVWAGLSTDTQYF. The CDR3, as DNA: TGTGCCAGCAGTGAAGTATGGGCTGGACTAAGCACAGATACGCAGTATTTT. The variable domain in full, with the rest retrieved from reference TRBV2 and TRBJ2-3, is EPEVTQTPSHQVTQMGQEVILRCVPISNHLYFYWYRQILGQKVEFLVSFYNNEISEKSEIFDDQFSVERPDGSNFTLKIRSTKLEDSAMYFCASSEVWAGLSTDTQYFGPGTRLTVL.

Concerning this clonotype: A read error may be the cause here, since a much bigger clone is one base away. CDR3 sequence reads: CASSSGRESHAGELFF. CDR3 DNA sequence: TGTGCCAGCAGTTCTGGCCGGGAGAGCCACGCCGGGGAGCTGTTTTTT. V is TRBV28 and J is TRBJ2-2; TRBD2 might be the D (6 bases). Germline V CDR1 and CDR2: MDHEN, SYDVKM. This CDR3 contains 16 residues. V lost 4 bases and J lost 6, with 18 bases in between.

This clonotype occurred many times. The genes are TRBV20-1 and TRBJ2-1; 7 positions match TRBD2. The CDR3 loop spans 15 amino acids. Germline CDR1 is DFQATT and CDR2 is SNEGSKA (reference sequence). V dropped 6 bases and J dropped 4; count of bases not matched to a gene: 12. The CDR3, as DNA: TGCAGTGCCGGGCAAGCGGGACTTCATTACAATGAGCAGTTCTTC. Its translation is CSAGQAGLHYNEQFF.

This clonotype was picked up many times. V gene TRBV7-2 combines with J gene TRBJ2-3; 8 bases are shared with TRBD2. The ends lost 2 bases at V and 6 bases at J; junction bases unmatched: 7. Germline V gene lookup returns CDR1 SGHTA and CDR2 FQGNSA. The CDR3 is 15 amino acids. The CDR3 DNA follows: TGTGCCAGCAGCTTATCGAGCGGGAGTCAGGATACGCAGTATTTT. This encodes CASSLSSGSQDTQYF. The variable domain in full, with the rest retrieved from reference TRBV7-2 and TRBJ2-3, is GAGVSQSPSNKVTEKGKDVELRCDPISGHTALYWYRQSLGQGLEFLIYFQGNSAPDKSGLPSDRFSAERTGGSVSTLTIQRTQQEDSAVYLCASSLSSGSQDTQYFGPGTRLTVL.

V is TRBV20-1 and J is TRBJ2-3; tentatively, D is TRBD1 (5 bases). Germline CDR1 reads DFQATT; CDR2 reads SNEGSKA (reference sequence). The CDR3 spans 15 residues. The V end was cut by 3 bases, the J end by 2 bases, with 15 bases between. This chain's CDR3 is CSASGQDSPTDTQYF. CDR3 nucleotides: TGCAGTGCTAGTGGTCAAGACAGCCCCACAGATACGCAGTATTTT.

This clonotype was picked up many times. V gene TRBV29-1 combines with J gene TRBJ2-1; D is undetermined. Looked up from germline, CDR1 is SQVTM and CDR2 is ANQGSEA. V lost 5 bases and J lost 5, with 13 bases in between. This CDR3 is 13 amino acids long. DNA of the CDR3: TGCAGCGTTAAGCGACCACCAAACAATGAGCAGTTCTTC. Residues: CSVKRPPNNEQFF.

The genes are TRBV5-6 and TRBJ1-2; D uncertain. The CDR3 covers 15 residues. The ends were cut back, 2 bases at V and 3 bases at J, with 14 bases in the middle. Germline CDR1 SGHDT, CDR2 YYEEEE. The CDR3 nucleotides read TGTGCCAGCAGCTTATTGGGCGGTGGGGACTATGGCTACACCTTC. It is translated as CASSLLGGGDYGYTF.

This clonotype was detected many times. The chain combines TRBV28 with TRBJ2-7, with 8 bases that match TRBD2. Germline V gene lookup returns CDR1 MDHEN and CDR2 SYDVKM. V was clipped by 7 bases and J by 6 bases; unmatched bases: 8. The CDR3 is 13 amino acids. The CDR3 nucleotides are TGTGCCAGCATCACGGGGGGGGTTAGCGAGCAGTACTTC. Translating gives CASITGGVSEQYF.

This chain links TRBV5-4 with TRBJ1-6, with D hard to call. The CDR3 contains 12 residues. V lost 4 bases and J 8 bases, leaving 7 bases between the germline ends. Germline loops: CDR1 SGHNT, CDR2 YYREEE (reference sequence). DNA of the CDR3: TGTGCCAGCAGCCGGAGGGATTCACCCCTCCACTTT. Translating it yields CASSRRDSPLHF.